This T cell receptor beta chain came from a study of vaccination effects on CD4 cells after COVID-19. A remark on this clone: Its antigen is still unknown.

TCRdb's table, derived via immunoSEQ multiplex PCR, lists solely in-frame clones and lacks some. The sample consists of 35,000 to 45,000 clones, approximately 68% of them appearing once. The study's findings and limits: At late timepoints after vaccination, vaccine- and infection-induced clones shrank markedly.

The CDR3 contains 12 residues. Trimming cost V 1 base and J 5 bases, with 4 bases left between them. Germline CDR1 reads SGHNT; CDR2 reads YYREEE (reference sequence). Before sequencing, viral peptide pools were used by the ViraFEST assay to expand antigen-specific CD4+ T cells. CD4+ T cells were isolated after roughly nine days of culture. Nucleocapsid antibody tests were negative, and the vaccine recipients had no prior SARS-CoV-2 infection. IL-2 medium took the place of half the medium on both days 3 and 7. The rearrangement uses TRBV5-4 and TRBJ2-1; D gene unclear. Sequencing used CD4+ T cells from PBMCs cultured with HCoV-OC43 spike peptides, obtained before COVID-19 vaccination. Subset described: HCoV-OC43 spike overlapping peptide pool stimulation. The TCR comes from a human donor who received a COVID-19 vaccine. This chain's CDR3 is CASSLHNNEQFF. CDR3 nucleotide sequence: TGTGCCAGCAGCTTGCATAACAATGAGCAGTTCTTC.